What follows are 17 T cell receptor beta chains derived from one specimen sequenced in a study of T-cell memory formation after mild COVID-19. TCRdb re-derived calls from the 5' RACE reads in MiXCR, one entry per CDR3 protein. The table records 250,000 to 300,000 distinct CDR3 sequences, around 16% of them present only once. The sequencing input was PBMCs or a T cell subset sorted from them (not recorded which). Receptors originate from a man between 18 and 29 years old who had mild COVID-19 (a few samples of this study predate the infection). Cell type and time point are not known.

This clonotype has just a few counts. This rearrangement joins TRBV5-5 to TRBJ2-1; 8 nucleotides match TRBD2. The CDR3 has 16 residues. The V segment lost 1 base and the J segment 1 base; nucleotides outside the gene matches: 4. Germline V CDR1 and CDR2: SGHKS, YYEKEE (reference sequence). The CDR3 coding sequence is TGTGCCAGCAGCTTGTCAGGCGGGGGGTCCTACAATGAGCAGTTCTTC. It encodes CASSLSGGGSYNEQFF.

There are a few counts of this clonotype. This chain uses TRBV7-8 with TRBJ2-7, with TRBD2 matching over 8 bases. The CDR3 loop spans 14 amino acids. Germline CDR1 is SGHVS and CDR2 is FQNEAQ. V lost 6 bases, J lost 4 bases, and 8 bases stayed unmatched. CDR3: CASSGGGGQYEQYF. The CDR3 nucleotides read TGTGCCAGCAGTGGGGGCGGGGGGCAGTACGAGCAGTACTTC.

This sequence joins TRBV20-1 and TRBJ1-2; no definite D call. Germline V gene lookup returns CDR1 DFQATT and CDR2 SNEGSKA (reference sequence). CDR3 length equals 11 residues. Trimming pared 0 bases from V and 8 bases from J, leaving 7 bases between. In DNA form, the CDR3 reads TGCAGTGCTAGAGAGGTCTCCGGCTACACCTTC. This translates into CSAREVSGYTF.

The rearrangement links TRBV7-2 to TRBJ1-6; no clear D gene. Per germline, CDR1 SGHTA and CDR2 FQGNSA. Trimming pared 5 bases from V and 5 bases from J, leaving 10 bases between. The CDR3 loop spans 14 amino acids. CDR3 sequence (DNA): TGTGCCAGCAGCACTCGACGGGATAATTCACCCCTCCACTTT. Protein sequence: CASSTRRDNSPLHF. Full variable domain (missing parts from reference TRBV7-2 and TRBJ1-6): GAGVSQSPSNKVTEKGKDVELRCDPISGHTALYWYRQSLGQGLEFLIYFQGNSAPDKSGLPSDRFSAERTGGSVSTLTIQRTQQEDSAVYLCASSTRRDNSPLHFGNGTRLTVT.

This rearrangement joins TRBV4-2 to TRBJ1-2, with 8 bases fitting TRBD1. The CDR3 runs 14 residues. Germline trimming cut 8 bases from V and 5 bases from J; bases unmatched to any gene: 10. Germline CDR1 reads LGHNA; CDR2 reads YNFKEQ. The DNA for the CDR3 is TGTGCCAGCTCTGCGACAGGGGCGGGGTATGGCTACACCTTC. Translating it yields CASSATGAGYGYTF.

This clonotype was observed a handful of times. The chain employs TRBV14 and TRBJ2-1; 10 positions agree with TRBD2. Trimming cost V 4 bases and J 6 bases; bases outside gene matches: 6. This CDR3 has 15 amino acids. Germline V gene lookup returns CDR1 SGHDN and CDR2 FVKESK. In DNA, the CDR3 is TGTGCCAGCAGCCTTTCTGCTAGCGGGGGCAATGAGCAGTTCTTC. Translation gives CASSLSASGGNEQFF.

This sequence joins TRBV7-6 and TRBJ2-1, with D hard to call. This CDR3 is 15 amino acids long. V gave up 5 bases and J gave up 8 bases, with 19 bases separating them. Germline loops: CDR1 SGHVS, CDR2 FNYEAQ. CDR3 sequence (DNA): TGTGCCAGCAGCCCCTTGGGCGGTCGCTCTGATGAGCAGTTCTTC. Protein: CASSPLGGRSDEQFF.

This clonotype was seen only a few times. The chain couples TRBV12-3 or TRBV12-4 to TRBJ2-2, with 11 bases identical to TRBD2. The CDR3 has 17 residues. V dropped 5 bases and J dropped 3; count of bases not matched to a gene: 8. The CDR3 bases are TGTGCCAGCAGTCCCTTCGCACTAGCGGGGGACACCGGGGAGCTGTTTTTT. Protein product: CASSPFALAGDTGELFF.

The rearrangement joins TRBV6-5 to TRBJ2-5; D tentatively fits TRBD1 or TRBD2 (5 bases each). Germline CDR1 MNHEY, CDR2 SVGAGI. The CDR3 has 13 amino acids. V lost 6 bases, J lost 5 bases, and 13 bases lay in between. CDR3 coding DNA: TGTGCCAGCAGACCCGGGGCGGGTGAGACCCAGTACTTC. Translated: CASRPGAGETQYF.

This chain links TRBV7-6 with TRBJ2-2; 11 positions agree with TRBD1. Germline loops: CDR1 SGHVS, CDR2 FNYEAQ. The CDR3 length is 16 residues. The V and J ends lost 2 bases and 5 bases, in that order; junction bases with no gene match: 4. DNA of the CDR3: TGTGCCAGCAGCTTAAGGACAGGGGGCTATACCGGGGAGCTGTTTTTT. Translation: CASSLRTGGYTGELFF.

CDR3 amino acids: CASSVRQEYTGELFF. The DNA of the CDR3 is TGCGCCAGCAGCGTACGACAGGAGTACACCGGGGAGCTGTTTTTT. This chain joins TRBV4-3 and TRBJ2-2; D perhaps matches TRBD1 (6 bases). V lost 5 bases, J lost 3 bases, and 13 bases lay in between. The CDR3 totals 15 residues. In germline, CDR1 is LGHNA, CDR2 YSLEER.

This clonotype was seen a handful of times. The rearrangement joins TRBV5-1 to TRBJ1-1; D is perhaps TRBD1 (6 bases). Germline V gives CDR1 SGHRS, CDR2 YFSETQ. The CDR3 has 15 amino acids. V was clipped by 4 bases and J by 4 bases, with 17 bases between them. The CDR3 reads CASSLEGGMSTEAFF. CDR3 coding DNA: TGCGCCAGCAGCCTGGAAGGGGGTATGAGCACTGAAGCTTTCTTT. The entire variable domain, with the rest obtained from reference TRBV5-1 and TRBJ1-1, is as follows: KAGVTQTPRYLIKTRGQQVTLSCSPISGHRSVSWYQQTPGQGLQFLFEYFSETQRNKGNFPGRFSGRQFSNSRSEMNVSTLELGDSALYLCASSLEGGMSTEAFFGQGTRLTVV.

The gene calls are TRBV4-3 and TRBJ2-5; maybe TRBD1 (6 bases). The CDR3 covers 13 residues. Germline V CDR1 and CDR2: LGHNA, YSLEER. The V end lost 3 bases, the J end lost 4 bases, and 9 bases lay between the germline ends. CDR3 nucleotides: TGCGCCAGCAGCCAGGGGGCGAGAGAGACCCAGTACTTC. Translating gives CASSQGARETQYF.

The V call is TRBV6-2 or TRBV6-3, the J call TRBJ2-7; 9 nucleotides agree with TRBD1. Trimming took 8 bases from V and 3 from J; bases not matched to a gene: 8. Germline lookup yields CDR1 MNHEY and CDR2 SVGEGT. There are 14 residues in the CDR3. CDR3 sequence: CASSGDRDYYEQYV. The CDR3 nucleotides read TGTGCCAGCTCGGGGGACAGGGATTACTACGAGCAGTACGTC.

This clonotype was counted between two and nine times. This sequence joins TRBV5-1 and TRBJ2-5; unclear D gene. CDR1 and CDR2 from the germline V gene are SGHRS and YFSETQ. The CDR3 covers 13 residues. V lost 0 bases and J lost 3, with 6 bases in between. The CDR3 DNA reads TGCGCCAGCAGCTTGGCCCAGGAAGAGACCCAGTACTTC. Translated, it gives CASSLAQEETQYF.

In its sample, this clonotype was seen many times. The chain employs TRBV5-1 and TRBJ1-2; 7 nucleotides align to TRBD1. V dropped 4 bases and J dropped 2; count of bases not matched to a gene: 14. Germline assignment: CDR1 SGHRS and CDR2 YFSETQ. The CDR3 sequence is 17 residues long. The CDR3 coding sequence is TGCGCCAGCAGCCCACGATTAACTTCACAGGGGAACTATGGCTACACCTTC. Protein product: CASSPRLTSQGNYGYTF.

V is TRBV6-5 and J is TRBJ2-7; TRBD1 or TRBD2 may be the D gene (6 bases each). V shed 10 bases and J shed 4 bases, with 14 bases lying between them. The CDR3 length is 12 residues. Germline CDR1 is MNHEY and CDR2 is SVGAGI. As DNA, the CDR3 is TGTGCCACTCGGAGGGGGAGTTACGAGCAGTACTTC. Amino acid sequence: CATRRGSYEQYF.